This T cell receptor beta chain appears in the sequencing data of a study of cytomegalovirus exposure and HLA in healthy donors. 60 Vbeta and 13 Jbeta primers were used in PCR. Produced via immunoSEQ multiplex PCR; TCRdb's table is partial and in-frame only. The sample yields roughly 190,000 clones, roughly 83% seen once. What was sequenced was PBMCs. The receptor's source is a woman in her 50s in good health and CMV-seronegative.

For the CDR3, the DNA is TGCGCCAGCAGCCAAGCCGGACGGGGGGATACGCAGTATTTT. It codes for CASSQAGRGDTQYF. The V call is TRBV4-3, the J call TRBJ2-3; TRBD2 might be the D (6 bases). CDR3 length: 14 amino acids. Germline V gives CDR1 LGHNA, CDR2 YSLEER. The V gene lost 1 base and the J gene lost 6 bases, with 11 bases spanning the gap.